Detailed here is one T cell receptor beta chain. The antigen is unknown. PCR employed 60 Vbeta and 13 Jbeta primers. The data were produced by immunoSEQ multiplex PCR, yet TCRdb's version contains in-frame clones alone and is incomplete. The sample lists about 150,000 clones, approximately 70% seen once, with roughly 2% in the top ten. This sample was included in a study of cytomegalovirus exposure and HLA in healthy donors. Study summary: About 85 million unique TCR sequences came from HLA-typed donors in an early release.

This CDR3 is 14 amino acids long. Germline CDR1 reads LNHDA; CDR2 reads SQIVND (reference sequence). With 5 bases removed from V and 4 bases from J, the gap between germline ends came to 11 bases. Whole-study results and caveats: When analyzed later, a missense DCLRE1C variant was found to be linked to TCR beta V- and J-gene trimming. Most of the TCR beta V segments (in an earlier analysis) were productive either about 87% or about 30% of the time. Most TCRs appeared rarely, but some public TCRs recurred in many donors.

Input material: PBMCs. The V gene is TRBV19, the J gene TRBJ2-2; perhaps TRBD2 as D (6 bases). This clonotype was obtained from a woman in her sixties or seventies in good health and CMV-seropositive. CDR3 nucleotides: TGTGCCAGTAGTGAGCGGGCGGGCACCGGGGAGCTGTTTTTT. Amino acids: CASSERAGTGELFF.